Listed below are T cell receptor beta chains from one sample, sequenced in a study of chemoradiotherapy in HPV16-positive cancers. Here immunoSEQ multiplex PCR was the method, and the copy in TCRdb shows in-frame clones only, minus some. Of about 5,400 clones in the sample, 65% to 80% were seen once. The sequenced sample was tumor tissue, obtained from a patient who underwent chemoradiotherapy. These receptors were collected from a human donor with HPV-associated anogenital cancer. Both conserved end residues are part of each CDR3. The order of the fields is clone size, J gene, D gene, V gene, CDR3 protein, CDR3 DNA. A D gene is named only where the DNA matches it firmly. A row's size may be missing; if present it is once, few, many or a size class.

. | TRBJ1-4 | . | TRBV7-8 | CASSFNWGTNEKLFF | TGTGCCAGCAGCTTTAATTGGGGAACTAATGAAAAACTGTTTTTT
. | TRBJ2-7 | TRBD2 | TRBV18 | CASSRAGLAGDEQYF | TGTGCCAGCTCACGTGCGGGACTAGCGGGAGACGAGCAGTACTTC
once | TRBJ2-5 | . | TRBV7-3 | CASSFQGGQETQYF | TGTGCCAGCAGCTTCCAAGGGGGGCAAGAGACCCAGTACTTC
once | TRBJ1-1 | . | TRBV7-2 | CASSFSGRTEAFF | TGTGCCAGCAGCTTCTCGGGGCGGACTGAAGCTTTCTTT
. | TRBJ2-3 | . | TRBV5-1 | CASTFYRLGTDTQYF | TGCGCCAGCACCTTTTACAGGCTCGGCACAGATACGCAGTATTTT
. | TRBJ1-1 | . | TRBV6-5 | CASSYGPRAGAGAFF | TGTGCCAGCAGTTATGGTCCCAGGGCGGGGGCGGGAGCTTTCTTT
. | TRBJ2-4 | . | TRBV5-4 | CASYGSAKNIQYF | TGTGCCAGCTATGGGAGTGCCAAAAACATTCAGTACTTC
. | TRBJ2-7 | . | TRBV4-3 | CASSQELGPREQYF | TGCGCCAGCAGCCAAGAGCTGGGGCCCCGCGAGCAGTACTTC
. | TRBJ2-1 | . | TRBV6-6 | CASSPRGPSPYNEQFF | TGTGCCAGCAGCCCCCGGGGCCCAAGCCCGTACAATGAGCAGTTCTTC
. | TRBJ2-7 | . | TRBV6-5 | CASSYSFTEPYEQYF | TGTGCCAGCAGTTACTCTTTTACGGAGCCCTACGAGCAGTACTTC
. | TRBJ1-1 | TRBD1 | TRBV4-3 | CASSPGTGWGVVTEAFF | TGCGCCAGCAGCCCCGGGACAGGTTGGGGGGTGGTCACTGAAGCTTTCTTT
. | TRBJ2-7 | TRBD2 | TRBV6-1 | CASSVTSGSFYEQYF | TGTGCCAGCAGTGTTACTAGCGGGAGTTTCTACGAGCAGTACTTC
. | TRBJ2-1 | . | TRBV21-1 | CARLNRRPFYNEQFF | TGTGCCAGACTCAATCGGCGGCCTTTTTACAATGAGCAGTTCTTC